This T cell receptor (beta chain) was obtained from a study of T cell changes during pregnancy in multiple sclerosis (dated by TCRdb to about 2019). With respect to the entire study: In women with multiple sclerosis, the researchers looked at how the T cell repertoire shifted as pregnancy progressed.

Library creation used the immunoSEQ multiplex PCR assay. The table comes from immuneACCESS by way of TCRdb, which keeps in-frame sequences with V and J called. Part of the clones is missing from these tables; in studies checked, under half for an unresolved V gene and the rest for unknown reasons. This sample lists fewer than 35,000 clones; roughly 89% were detected once. About 0.58% of the sample is held by the ten biggest clonotypes. The CDR3 goes from the cysteine to the phenylalanine over 16 residues. CDR3 DNA only is kept here, 48 bases in frame from base 1. The germline ends are 12 bases apart after V is trimmed by 0 bases and J by 1 base. CDR1 and CDR2, looked up from the germline V gene, are SGHDN and FVKESK. Note on this clone: The specificity of this receptor is unknown. Per-nucleotide qualities are absent, and no much larger clonotype sits a single base away.

The material was CD4+ T cells from peripheral blood mononuclear cells, obtained in the third trimester of pregnancy. The chain is encoded by TRBV14 joined to TRBJ1-1; the D gene identity is not certain. The TCR comes from a female donor in good health, enrolled as a control in a pregnancy study. CDR3 protein: CASSQDFGPANTEAFF. The nucleotides read TGTGCCAGCAGCCAAGATTTTGGGCCGGCGAACACTGAAGCTTTCTTT.